The rows below give T cell receptor beta chains drawn from one sample of a study of Ad26.COV2.S vaccination and SARS-CoV-2 variants. Generated by immunoSEQ multiplex PCR, the TCRdb table keeps only in-frame clones and is missing some. Seen here are roughly 400,000 clones, approximately 90% observed once, and the top ten hold 1.5% to 2%. This sample comprised peripheral blood, obtained in a trial of Ad26.COV2.S vaccine versus placebo. These receptors were obtained from a person aged 18-60 years who received the Ad26.COV2.S COVID-19 vaccine or a placebo. The CDR3 runs from the conserved cysteine through the conserved F or W. The D gene is left open where the match is weak. The size field is filled for only some rows; it gives once, few, many or a size class.

d_call	clone_size	j_call	v_call	cdr3_nt	cdr3_aa
TRBD1	NA	TRBJ1-2	TRBV29-1	TGCAGCGTAGACTCGACAGGGATGATTGGTGGCTACACCTTC	CSVDSTGMIGGYTF
NA	NA	TRBJ2-3	TRBV19	TGTGCCAGTAGTATTTTCGGGTCCAACCTAAGGGAGACAGATACGCAGTATTTT	CASSIFGSNLRETDTQYF
TRBD1	NA	TRBJ1-3	TRBV11-2	TGTGCCAGCAGGTTGCTGACAGGGTCTCGAGGAAACACCATATATTTT	CASRLLTGSRGNTIYF
NA	NA	TRBJ2-1	TRBV5-6	TGTGCCAGCAGCCTGGGGCTCTCCTACAATGAGCAGTTCTTC	CASSLGLSYNEQFF
NA	NA	TRBJ2-3	TRBV2	TGTGCCAGTACCCCCAGGAGAGCGGTGGGCACAGATACGCAGTATTTT	CASTPRRAVGTDTQYF
NA	NA	TRBJ2-3	TRBV19	TGTGCCAGTAAGGGGGATACGCAGTATTTT	CASKGDTQYF
TRBD2	NA	TRBJ2-1	TRBV10-2	TGCGCCACGGGACTAGTCCTCTACAATGAGCAGTTCTTC	CATGLVLYNEQFF
NA	NA	TRBJ2-7	TRBV7-8	TGTGCCAGCAGCCCCCAGGGCAGCGGCTCCTACGAGCAGTACTTC	CASSPQGSGSYEQYF
TRBD2	NA	TRBJ2-1	TRBV19	TGTGCCAGTAGTCCAGCGGGAGAAGTATCCTATGAGCAGTTCTTC	CASSPAGEVSYEQFF
NA	NA	TRBJ1-2	TRBV28	TGTGCCAGCAGTTCCAGGACTTATGGCTACACCTTC	CASSSRTYGYTF
TRBD1	NA	TRBJ1-5	TRBV12-5	TGTGCTAGTGGTTTAGGACAGGGGACGGGTATGACCCAGCATTTT	CASGLGQGTGMTQHF
NA	few	TRBJ2-2	TRBV10-1	TGCGCCAGCAGCGGACATTCCACCGGGGAGCTGTTTTTT	CASSGHSTGELFF
TRBD1	NA	TRBJ2-2	TRBV6-5	TGTGCCAGCAGTTCCCGTGGACAGGGCAAGACCGGGGAGCTGTTTTTT	CASSSRGQGKTGELFF
TRBD2	NA	TRBJ2-1	TRBV6-1	TGTGCCAGCAGTGAAGGACTAGCGGGAGTGGTTGAGCAGTTCTTC	CASSEGLAGVVEQFF
NA	NA	TRBJ2-1	TRBV4-3	TGCGCCAGCAGCCAGGGGGGCGACTCCTACAATGAGCAGTTCTTC	CASSQGGDSYNEQFF
NA	once	TRBJ2-4	TRBV6-5	TGTGCCAGCAGTTACTGGGTAGCCAAAAACATTCAGTACTTC	CASSYWVAKNIQYF
NA	once	TRBJ1-1	TRBV5-5	TGTGCCAGCAGTCTATCATATAGCGGGGATGGAGCTTTCTTT	CASSLSYSGDGAFF
TRBD2	NA	TRBJ2-7	TRBV5-1	TGCGCCAGCAGCTGGGAGGGGACTAGAGGCTACGAGCAGTACTTC	CASSWEGTRGYEQYF
NA	NA	TRBJ1-3	TRBV7-9	TGTGCCAGCAGCTTAGAGATCGGGGGGAACACCATATATTTT	CASSLEIGGNTIYF
NA	NA	TRBJ1-5	TRBV4-1	TGCGCCAGCAGCCAAGAGGCAGGGTCGAATCAGCCCCAGCATTTT	CASSQEAGSNQPQHF
NA	NA	TRBJ1-3	TRBV9	TGTGCCAGCAGCGTATCGGGGGCTTTGCACTCCGGAAACACCATATATTTT	CASSVSGALHSGNTIYF
TRBD1	NA	TRBJ2-1	TRBV11-2	TGTGCCAGCAGCCCGGCCGGGACAGGGAACTACAATGAGCAGTTCTTC	CASSPAGTGNYNEQFF
NA	NA	TRBJ2-7	TRBV3-1/TRBV3-2	TGTGCCAGCAGCCAACGAGCGGCCGGGGGAGAGCAGTACTTC	CASSQRAAGGEQYF
NA	NA	TRBJ1-1	TRBV2	TGTGCCAGCAGTTCGGGGGGGCTGAACACTGAAGCTTTCTTT	CASSSGGLNTEAFF
NA	NA	TRBJ1-6	TRBV27	TGTGCCAGCAGTTTTCAGGGGTTTGGGTCCTATAATTCACCCCTCCACTTT	CASSFQGFGSYNSPLHF
NA	NA	TRBJ2-1	TRBV18	TGTGCCAGCTCACCACCGGGGGGATCGTACAATGAGCAGTTCTTC	CASSPPGGSYNEQFF
NA	once	TRBJ1-2	TRBV5-6	TGTGCCAGCAGCTTGGACGCTAACTATGGCTACACCTTC	CASSLDANYGYTF
TRBD2	NA	TRBJ2-1	TRBV6-5	TGTGCCAGCCTACGAGGACTAGGCTTTGACGAGCAGTTCTTC	CASLRGLGFDEQFF
TRBD1	NA	TRBJ1-1	TRBV2	TGTGCCAGCAGTTCTCAGGGGGGACGAATTACTGAAGCTTTCTTT	CASSSQGGRITEAFF
NA	NA	TRBJ2-6	TRBV28	TGTGCCAGCAGTCACGGAGCGGCTGGGGCCAACGTCCTGACTTTC	CASSHGAAGANVLTF
NA	NA	TRBJ2-1	TRBV2	TGTGCCAGCAGTGATGGGAAGGGTTCGATTGAGCAGTTCTTC	CASSDGKGSIEQFF
NA	NA	TRBJ1-3	TRBV18	TGTGCCAGCTCCCCTACCGACTCTGGAAACACCATATATTTT	CASSPTDSGNTIYF
TRBD2	NA	TRBJ2-7	TRBV7-8	TGTGCCAGCAGCTTAAGGCTAGCGGAAAGCTCCTACGAGCAGTACTTC	CASSLRLAESSYEQYF
NA	few	TRBJ1-5	TRBV24-1	TGTGCCACCAGTGATTCAGGGTTGGCTCAGCCCCAGCATTTT	CATSDSGLAQPQHF
NA	NA	TRBJ1-4	TRBV5-6	TGTGCCAGCAGCTTGGCAGGGAGAGAGGAAAAACTGTTTTTT	CASSLAGREEKLFF
NA	NA	TRBJ1-2	TRBV6-2/TRBV6-3	TGTGCCAGCAGTCACGCTACCGGACAGACTTTCCGCTACACCTTC	CASSHATGQTFRYTF
NA	few	TRBJ2-7	TRBV21-1	TGTGCCAGCAGCCCCTGCACAGGGGAGACCTACGAGCAGTACTTC	CASSPCTGETYEQYF
TRBD1	NA	TRBJ1-1	TRBV10-3	TGTGCCATCACCGGGACAGGGGTAGGGTACACTGAAGCTTTCTTT	CAITGTGVGYTEAFF
NA	NA	TRBJ2-7	TRBV7-2	TGTGCCAGCAGCTTAGTAGGTGGGGTGGTCTCCTACGAGCAGTACTTC	CASSLVGGVVSYEQYF
NA	once	TRBJ2-1	TRBV27	TGTGCCAGCAGGCCGACGGGACTTTACAATGAGCAGTTCTTC	CASRPTGLYNEQFF
TRBD1	NA	TRBJ2-1	TRBV5-1	TGCGCCAGCAGCTTGGAACAGGGGGCGGACAATGAGCAGTTCTTC	CASSLEQGADNEQFF
NA	NA	TRBJ1-1	TRBV4-1	TGCGCCAGCAGGACAGTTACTATGAACACTGAAGCTTTCTTT	CASRTVTMNTEAFF
NA	NA	TRBJ1-5	TRBV21-1	TGTGCCAGCAGCAAGGTTGGAAATGGACGTCAGCCCCAGCATTTT	CASSKVGNGRQPQHF
NA	NA	TRBJ1-2	TRBV3-1/TRBV3-2	TGTGCCAGCCGCCTAGGCACGTTCGCTGGCTACACCTTC	CASRLGTFAGYTF
NA	NA	TRBJ2-1	TRBV29-1	TGCAGCGTTGAGGGCGGGGACGGCAATGAGCAGTTCTTC	CSVEGGDGNEQFF
TRBD2	NA	TRBJ2-1	TRBV7-8	TGTGCCAGCACCGTCGCAGCGGGAGGCGTCATAGGGCAGTTCTTC	CASTVAAGGVIGQFF
NA	NA	TRBJ2-3	TRBV15	TGTGCCACCAGCACCAGACGGGGCGAGAGGGCAGATACGCAGTATTTT	CATSTRRGERADTQYF
NA	NA	TRBJ1-1	TRBV7-8	TGTGCCAGTATAGTAAACACTGAAGCTTTCTTT	CASIVNTEAFF